A selection of T cell receptor beta chains follows, all from one sample in a study of control samples from healthy donors and cancer patients. Generated by immunoSEQ multiplex PCR, the TCRdb table keeps only in-frame clones and is missing some. The sample includes some 150,000 clones, around 94% of them seen just once. The source material was PBMCs. These receptors were obtained from a man between 60 and 75 years old with colorectal cancer. Each CDR3 is given with its conserved first and last residue.

j_call	v_call	cdr3_aa
TRBJ2-1	TRBV5-1	CASSLQGVENEQFF
TRBJ2-7	TRBV11-3	CASSLEPPGQVNNEQYF
TRBJ2-5	TRBV7-2	CASSPLAGGGQETQYF
TRBJ2-1	TRBV5-1	CASSQGQLPRNEQFF
TRBJ2-1	TRBV20-1	CSASRDYNEQFF
TRBJ2-5	TRBV27	CASRPWDLTRRETQYF
TRBJ2-5	TRBV5-4	CASSLSWGPQETQYF
TRBJ2-1	TRBV7-6	CASRPSGGAGNEQFF
TRBJ2-3	TRBV10-3	CAISEGLAGAQENTQYF
TRBJ1-2	TRBV30	CACPGVRDAGYTF
TRBJ2-3	TRBV12-3/TRBV12-4	CASRSGWGDTQYF
TRBJ2-2	TRBV4-3	CASSQDSAGKGSANTGELFF
TRBJ2-1	TRBV2	CASSDLGWEFF
TRBJ1-2	TRBV19	CASHDENYGYTF
TRBJ1-4	TRBV6-5	CASSYSKPGLGEKLFF
TRBJ2-5	TRBV18	CASSPRGTSGGGQETQYF
TRBJ2-2	TRBV6-6	CASNPAGLAGTGELFF
TRBJ1-1	TRBV16	CASSRTGDTEAFF
TRBJ1-2	TRBV19	CASSPEMDINYGYTF
TRBJ1-5	TRBV25-1	CASSVPGGYSNQPQHF
TRBJ2-3	TRBV10-1	CASSEIDGSTDTQYF
TRBJ1-5	TRBV30	CAWSMTGGPQHF
TRBJ1-4	TRBV5-1	CASTTGANEKLFF
TRBJ1-1	TRBV29-1	CSVEWFGTEAFF
TRBJ2-4	TRBV3-1/TRBV3-2	CASSQWWTVRAAKNIQYF
TRBJ2-5	TRBV5-4	CASSPPSGGAGETQYF
TRBJ1-5	TRBV2	CASNFEGNQPQHF
TRBJ2-2	TRBV6-4	CASSDGDTGELFF
TRBJ1-2	TRBV30	CAWWSRGANYGYTF
TRBJ2-3	TRBV27	CASSPSTSGGYTDTQYF
TRBJ1-6	TRBV11-2	CASSLLGDSPLHF
TRBJ2-1	TRBV6-5	CASRGFTYNEQFF
TRBJ1-2	TRBV7-9	CASSTLTGPMGYTF
TRBJ2-7	TRBV5-1	CASSPDPSPERQYF